The rows below give T cell receptor beta chains drawn from one sample of a study of cytomegalovirus exposure and HLA in healthy donors. Libraries were prepared by immunoSEQ multiplex PCR; TCRdb keeps only in-frame clonotypes and omits some of them. The sample lists under 200,000 clones; roughly 80% were seen once. Material: PBMCs. These receptors all come from a man between 60 and 75 years old in good health and CMV-seronegative. The conserved cysteine and the conserved F or W are not part of the CDR3 here. D genes are given only for firm matches.

>NA|TRBV7-8|TRBJ1-2
ASSLELSNYGYT
>TRBD2|TRBV5-6|TRBJ2-1
ASSFYGLAGTYNEQF
>TRBD1|TRBV13|TRBJ1-4
ASSLGSGTGDNEKLF
>TRBD1|TRBV4-2|TRBJ1-1
ASSQTDRLGEAF
>NA|TRBV7-6|TRBJ1-5
ASSLVAGEQPQN
>NA|TRBV2|TRBJ1-1
ASRDQTGSGSAF
>NA|TRBV14|TRBJ2-3
ASSQERFTDTQY
>TRBD2|TRBV10-3|TRBJ2-5
AISGGLAGGQETQY
>NA|TRBV7-9|TRBJ2-3
ASSFQEGTDTQY
>TRBD2|TRBV25-1|TRBJ2-1
ASSELSLAENNEQF
>TRBD1|TRBV11-2|TRBJ2-3
ASSQGGTGTDTQY
>TRBD2|TRBV12-5|TRBJ2-1
ASGLHGLAGGPFKNGGSYNEQF
>TRBD2|TRBV18|TRBJ2-7
ASSPSTGGPYEQY
>NA|TRBV2|TRBJ1-1
ASQPEGRGYTEAF
>NA|TRBV19|TRBJ2-2
ASSIFGRGITGELF
>TRBD1|TRBV6-5|TRBJ2-2
ASRPPGQGAGELF
>NA|TRBV30|TRBJ2-2
AWEVLANTGELF
>NA|TRBV10-3|TRBJ2-3
AIQGKGNTDTQY
>NA|TRBV6-5|TRBJ1-2
ASSSGIPYGYT
>NA|TRBV5-1|TRBJ1-1
ASRTDMNTEAF
>TRBD1|TRBV29-1|TRBJ2-3
SVARGRADTQY
>NA|TRBV6-1|TRBJ1-5
ASSEAGGAVSNQPQH
>TRBD2|TRBV5-5|TRBJ2-7
ASSGTSGGSYEQY
>NA|TRBV2|TRBJ1-1
ASLRGRGNTEAF
>TRBD1|TRBV5-6|TRBJ1-6
ASSNLDRGDSPLH
>TRBD1|TRBV7-6|TRBJ2-7
ASSHSTGTHEQY
>TRBD2|TRBV2|TRBJ2-1
ATSGGWDNEQF
>NA|TRBV20-1|TRBJ1-3
SAISGNTIY
>TRBD1|TRBV5-1|TRBJ2-1
ASSWPRDRSSYNEQF
>NA|TRBV6-5|TRBJ2-2
ASSTPGTGELF
>NA|TRBV5-5|TRBJ2-1
ASRGEAANEQF
>TRBD2|TRBV4-3|TRBJ2-5
ASSHRASGEGGETQY
>TRBD1|TRBV19|TRBJ2-5
ASSSRQGGLETQY
>TRBD1|TRBV4-2|TRBJ1-2
ASSQTPGTRQGGYT
>TRBD1|TRBV2|TRBJ2-2
ASTDKTGVTGELF
>NA|TRBV6-5|TRBJ1-1
ASKRGTEAF
>TRBD1|TRBV10-3|TRBJ1-2
AISGDSWGGYT
>TRBD1|TRBV6-1|TRBJ1-2
ASSENPRTGGHGYT